This entry lists 30 T cell receptor beta chains sequenced from one sample in a study of blood T cell repertoires in COVID-19. Libraries were prepared by immunoSEQ multiplex PCR; TCRdb keeps only in-frame clonotypes and omits some of them. The data contain about 70,000 clones, about 87% of them singletons. Sequencing was done on a sample of peripheral blood. The receptor set was obtained from a man aged 45-65 years with active COVID-19.

The genes are TRBV7-2 and TRBJ2-7; TRBD1 matches at 10 bases. This CDR3 spans 17 amino acids. The J segment lost 5 bases and the V segment lost 3 bases, leaving 13 bases of the junction unmatched. Germline loops: CDR1 SGHTA, CDR2 FQGNSA. This CDR3 is CASSLTASGTGVDEQYF. As DNA, the CDR3 is TGTGCCAGCAGCTTGACTGCCTCCGGGACAGGGGTAGACGAGCAGTACTTC. Full variable domain (outside the CDR3, taken from reference TRBV7-2 and TRBJ2-7): GAGVSQSPSNKVTEKGKDVELRCDPISGHTALYWYRQSLGQGLEFLIYFQGNSAPDKSGLPSDRFSAERTGGSVSTLTIQRTQQEDSAVYLCASSLTASGTGVDEQYFGPGTRLTVT.

This clone was picked up a small number of times. The chain joins TRBV18 to TRBJ1-4; D not resolved. From germline, CDR1 is KGHSH and CDR2 LQKENI. There are 16 residues in the CDR3. V lost 3 bases to trimming and J lost 6 bases, with 17 bases between them. CDR3 in amino acids: CASSPRRPLGDEKLFF. CDR3 in DNA: TGTGCCAGCTCACCTCGCCGGCCCCTTGGAGATGAAAAACTGTTTTTT.

This chain links TRBV4-2 with TRBJ1-2, with D unresolved. The germline V gene has CDR1 LGHNA and CDR2 YNFKEQ. The CDR3 consists of 15 residues. The ends were cut back, 4 bases at V and 1 base at J, with 13 bases in the middle. The CDR3 DNA reads TGTGCCAGCAGCCCGTCCTCGGTTAATAACTATGGCTACACCTTC. As protein: CASSPSSVNNYGYTF.

V usage is TRBV30 and J usage is TRBJ1-3; D call uncertain. The CDR3 sequence is 14 residues long. V shed 2 bases and J shed 1 base, with 9 bases lying between them. Germline V CDR1 and CDR2: GTSNPN, SVGIG (reference sequence). Written as DNA, the CDR3 is TGTGCCTGGAGTCGGGGTGCGTCTGGAAACACCATATATTTT. Amino acid sequence: CAWSRGASGNTIYF.

The J gene is TRBJ2-5, the V gene TRBV11-3; TRBD2 matches at 13 bases. Germline assignment: CDR1 SGHNT and CDR2 YENEEA. V dropped 0 bases and J dropped 3; count of bases not matched to a gene: 4. The CDR3 totals 17 residues. The CDR3 here is CASSLEGTSGNKETQYF. CDR3 nucleotide sequence: TGTGCCAGCAGCTTAGAAGGGACTAGCGGGAACAAAGAGACCCAGTACTTC.

The V gene is TRBV3-1 (or the pseudogene TRBV3-2), the J gene TRBJ2-1; 8 bases are a match to TRBD1. CDR3 length: 16 residues. From germline, CDR1 is LGHDT and CDR2 YNNKEL (reference sequence). Unmatched junction bases numbered 15, after V lost 2 bases and J lost 12 bases. CDR3 protein: CASSQLTGGPSTGQFF. CDR3 DNA: TGTGCCAGCAGCCAACTAACAGGGGGTCCCTCAACAGGGCAGTTCTTC.

This clone was detected a few times. The CDR3 DNA is TGTGCCAGTACCCAATTCGGGCCTACAGCCGCCGGAGGCTATGGCTACACCTTC. Protein product: CASTQFGPTAAGGYGYTF. The V call is TRBV19, the J call TRBJ1-2; D not certain. The germline gives CDR1 LNHDA, CDR2 SQIVND (reference sequence). The CDR3 spans 18 residues. Trimming took off 7 bases at V and 4 bases at J, with 28 bases between the two ends.

The J gene is TRBJ1-6, the V gene TRBV6-5, with TRBD1 as a possible D gene (5 bases). The length of the CDR3 is 15 residues. Germline V gene lookup returns CDR1 MNHEY and CDR2 SVGAGI. The ends were cut back, 0 bases at V and 8 bases at J, with 11 bases in the middle. The CDR3: CASSYSNRGDSPLHF. The CDR3 DNA reads as TGTGCCAGCAGTTACTCAAACCGGGGGGATTCACCCCTCCACTTT.

The chain uses TRBV28 and TRBJ1-2, with D unclear. This CDR3 is 13 amino acids long. Trimming shortened V by 2 bases and J by 8 bases, and 12 bases separated the two germline ends. Germline V gene sequence: CDR1 MDHEN, CDR2 SYDVKM. This CDR3 reads CASSLGGDLGYTF. The CDR3 nucleotides read TGTGCCAGCAGTTTAGGCGGGGATTTAGGCTACACCTTC.

The gene calls are TRBV6-1 and TRBJ1-2; the match to TRBD1 covers 9 bases. The CDR3 runs to 18 residues. Trimming took 4 bases from V and 4 from J; bases not matched to a gene: 16. Germline CDR1 is MNHNS and CDR2 is SASEGT. CDR3 in DNA: TGTGCCAGCAGTGCAACAGTTTTCAGACAGGGGGACAGCTATGGCTACACCTTC. Translated: CASSATVFRQGDSYGYTF.

The CDR3 protein is CASSGRRDTPFRNQPQHF. CDR3 bases: TGTGCCAGCAGTGGCAGACGCGACACACCCTTTAGGAATCAGCCCCAGCATTTT. This chain uses TRBV2 with TRBJ1-5; D is undetermined. Trimming cost V 4 bases and J 4 bases, with 23 bases left between them. The CDR3 is 18 residues long. CDR1 SNHLY and CDR2 FYNNEI come from the germline V gene. Looking up the rest from reference TRBV2 and TRBJ1-5 gives the full variable domain: EPEVTQTPSHQVTQMGQEVILRCVPISNHLYFYWYRQILGQKVEFLVSFYNNEISEKSEIFDDQFSVERPDGSNFTLKIRSTKLEDSAMYFCASSGRRDTPFRNQPQHFGDGTRLSIL.

This clone has just one count. This chain links TRBV19 with TRBJ1-1, with D possibly matching TRBD1 (5 bases). V was shortened by 5 bases and J by 2 bases, with 9 bases between the two germline ends. Germline assignment: CDR1 LNHDA and CDR2 SQIVND (reference sequence). There are 13 residues in the CDR3. The CDR3 sequence: CASSARGNTEAFF. The CDR3, as DNA: TGTGCCAGTAGTGCTAGGGGAAACACTGAAGCTTTCTTT.

The rearrangement uses TRBV7-9 and TRBJ2-7, with a tentative D call TRBD1 (6 bases). The CDR3 spans 16 residues. Germline CDR1 SEHNR, CDR2 FQNEAQ (reference sequence). The V gene lost 5 bases and the J gene lost 0 bases, with 17 bases spanning the gap. CDR3 sequence (DNA): TGTGCCAGCAGCCCCAAGGGGGTACAGGGCTCCTACGAGCAGTACTTC. Its protein product is CASSPKGVQGSYEQYF. Together with reference TRBV7-9 and TRBJ2-7, the CDR3 gives the full variable domain: DTGVSQNPRHKITKRGQNVTFRCDPISEHNRLYWYRQTLGQGPEFLTYFQNEAQLEKSRLLSDRFSAERPKGSFSTLEIQRTEQGDSAMYLCASSPKGVQGSYEQYFGPGTRLTVT.

CDR3 DNA sequence: TGTGCCAGCAGTTTAGGGGCCCTCTATGGCTACACCTTC. Protein sequence: CASSLGALYGYTF. The chain carries TRBV28 and TRBJ1-2, with D possibly matching TRBD1 (5 bases). The V end lost 2 bases, the J end lost 4 bases, and 8 bases lay between the germline ends. This CDR3 comprises 13 residues. The germline V gene encodes CDR1 MDHEN and CDR2 SYDVKM.

The rearrangement uses TRBV18 and TRBJ2-1; TRBD1 matches 10 bases. The CDR3 sequence is 15 residues long. V lost 3 bases to trimming and J lost 8 bases; unmatched junction nucleotides: 7. Looked up from germline, CDR1 is KGHSH and CDR2 is LQKENI. The CDR3 DNA is TGTGCCAGCTCACCCGAGACAGGGGGCATCTATGAGCAGTTCTTC. This encodes CASSPETGGIYEQFF.

The chain combines TRBV5-8 with TRBJ2-7; D ambiguous. Between the trimmed V and J ends, which lost 0 bases and 5 bases, there was a span of 3 bases. Germline CDR1 is SGHTS and CDR2 is YDEGEE. The CDR3 runs to 11 residues. Here the CDR3 DNA reads TGTGCCAGCAGCTTGGTCGACGAGCAGTACTTC. Translated, it gives CASSLVDEQYF.

This clone is a singleton in its sample. V gene TRBV5-1 combines with J gene TRBJ2-2; maybe TRBD1 (6 bases). Trimming took off 4 bases at V and 0 bases at J, with 7 bases between the two ends. CDR1 is SGHRS, CDR2 YFSETQ, per germline. The CDR3 totals 14 residues. The CDR3 spells CASSKGANTGELFF. The CDR3 DNA reads as TGCGCCAGCAGCAAGGGGGCGAACACCGGGGAGCTGTTTTTT.

The chain joins TRBV5-6 to TRBJ2-7; 10 nucleotides align to TRBD1. Germline CDR1 and CDR2: SGHDT and YYEEEE. Trimming removed 0 bases from V and 6 bases from J; junction bases left unmatched: 3. The CDR3 totals 14 residues. CDR3 amino acids: CASSLAGTGVEQYF. Written as DNA, the CDR3 is TGTGCCAGCAGCTTGGCAGGGACAGGGGTCGAGCAGTACTTC.

V gene TRBV5-4 combines with J gene TRBJ2-7; TRBD2 agrees at 11 bases. The V segment lost 0 bases and the J segment 5 bases; nucleotides outside the gene matches: 4. The CDR3 totals 15 residues. CDR1 is SGHNT and CDR2 is YYREEE in the germline V gene (reference sequence). The CDR3 DNA is TGTGCCAGCAGCTTGGGACTAGCGGGATTTGACGAGCAGTACTTC. Its translation: CASSLGLAGFDEQYF.

Only a few counts were recorded for this clone. This chain uses TRBV19 with TRBJ2-3, with D unresolved. Trimming took 2 bases from V and 2 from J, leaving 11 bases between them. This CDR3 has 15 residues. Germline CDR1 is LNHDA and CDR2 is SQIVND (reference sequence). The CDR3 DNA reads as TGTGCCAGTAGTATATCAGCGTTACACACAGATACGCAGTATTTT. This encodes CASSISALHTDTQYF.

This chain joins TRBV28 and TRBJ2-1; TRBD2 might be the D (6 bases). There are 16 residues in the CDR3. Germline V lookup: CDR1 MDHEN, CDR2 SYDVKM. V was trimmed by 6 bases and J by 0 bases, leaving 15 bases between them. This CDR3 reads CASRLIGTVSYNEQFF. The CDR3 DNA reads as TGTGCCAGCAGGCTTATCGGGACTGTCTCCTACAATGAGCAGTTCTTC.

The chain employs TRBV27 and TRBJ1-1; no clear D gene. The CDR3 totals 16 residues. Germline V gene data show CDR1 as MNHEY and CDR2 as SMNVEV (reference sequence). Trimming cost V 5 bases and J 0 bases, with 16 bases left between them. The CDR3 DNA reads as TGTGCCAGCAGTCCCCTTAAGCTATCACTGAACACTGAAGCTTTCTTT. This encodes CASSPLKLSLNTEAFF.

The rearrangement links TRBV20-1 to TRBJ1-6; no clear D. V was clipped by 3 bases and J by 7 bases, with 4 bases between them. Germline V gene lookup returns CDR1 DFQATT and CDR2 SNEGSKA (reference sequence). This CDR3 has 11 residues. DNA of the CDR3: TGCAGTGCTAGGAGGAATTCACCCCTCCACTTT. This codes for CSARRNSPLHF.

This chain joins TRBV29-1 and TRBJ1-1; a possible D gene is TRBD1 (5 bases). Germline values: CDR1 SQVTM, CDR2 ANQGSEA. V gave up 0 bases and J gave up 11 bases, with 16 bases separating them. This CDR3 has 13 residues. The CDR3 bases are TGCAGCGTTGAAGAGGATGGGGCAGGCAAGGCTTTCTTT. Translated, it gives CSVEEDGAGKAFF.

Comment on this clone: Other DNA sequences in this sample translate to the same CDR3. The gene calls are TRBV12-3 or TRBV12-4 and TRBJ1-1; D not certain. V was pared by 1 base and J by 1 base, with 4 bases between. The CDR3 extends over 13 amino acids. CDR3: CASSLGQNTEAFF. Here the CDR3 DNA reads TGTGCCAGCAGTTTAGGGCAGAACACTGAAGCTTTCTTT.

V and J are TRBV28 and TRBJ2-7; weak D call: TRBD1 (5 bases). V gave up 3 bases and J gave up 3 bases, with 9 bases separating them. The CDR3 length is 13 residues. The germline V gene encodes CDR1 MDHEN and CDR2 SYDVKM. The CDR3 loop is CASSFQGIYEQYF. For the CDR3, the DNA is TGTGCCAGCAGTTTCCAGGGAATCTACGAGCAGTACTTC.

The chain is built from TRBV5-1 and TRBJ1-4; 7 positions agree with TRBD1. Trimming removed 6 bases from V and 11 bases from J; junction bases left unmatched: 19. This CDR3 is 16 amino acids long. Germline V gene data show CDR1 as SGHRS and CDR2 as YFSETQ. The CDR3 DNA follows: TGCGCCAGCAAAGTACGTCCAGGGGGAAGCGAGGAGAAACTGTTTTTT. The encoded protein is CASKVRPGGSEEKLFF.

This clone is judged medium-sized. The chain employs TRBV27 and TRBJ1-2, with D maybe TRBD1 (5 bases). In germline, CDR1 is MNHEY, CDR2 SMNVEV (reference sequence). Trimming shortened V by 5 bases and J by 7 bases, and 14 bases separated the two germline ends. This CDR3 is 13 amino acids long. In DNA form, the CDR3 reads TGTGCCAGCAGTCCGACAGCAGCGGGTGGCTACACCTTC. Translating gives CASSPTAAGGYTF.

The chain carries TRBV7-9 and TRBJ1-1; tentative D call: TRBD1 (5 bases). The germline CDR1 and CDR2 sequences are SEHNR and FQNEAQ (reference sequence). V lost 2 bases and J 2 bases, leaving 12 bases between the germline ends. This CDR3 contains 15 residues. CDR3 bases: TGTGCCAGCAGCTTATCTCGACAGTATAACACTGAAGCTTTCTTT. This translates into CASSLSRQYNTEAFF.

The J gene is TRBJ2-6, the V gene TRBV19, with unresolved D. Germline CDR1 LNHDA, CDR2 SQIVND (reference sequence). V was trimmed by 3 bases and J by 0 bases, leaving 6 bases between them. The CDR3 totals 15 residues. This CDR3 is CASSIRGSGANVLTF. The DNA of the CDR3 is TGTGCCAGTAGTATCAGAGGCTCTGGGGCCAACGTCCTGACTTTC. The variable domain in full, with the rest retrieved from reference TRBV19 and TRBJ2-6, is DGGITQSPKYLFRKEGQNVTLSCEQNLNHDAMYWYRQDPGQGLRLIYYSQIVNDFQKGDIAEGYSVSREKKESFPLTVTSAQKNPTAFYLCASSIRGSGANVLTFGAGSRLTVL.